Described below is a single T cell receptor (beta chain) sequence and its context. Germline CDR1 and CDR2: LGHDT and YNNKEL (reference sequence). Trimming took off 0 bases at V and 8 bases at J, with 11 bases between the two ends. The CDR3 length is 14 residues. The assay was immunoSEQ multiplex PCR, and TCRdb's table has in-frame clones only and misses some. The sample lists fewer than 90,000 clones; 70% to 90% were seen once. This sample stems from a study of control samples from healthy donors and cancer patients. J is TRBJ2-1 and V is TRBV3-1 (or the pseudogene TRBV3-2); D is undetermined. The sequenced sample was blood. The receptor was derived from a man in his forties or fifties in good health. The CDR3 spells CASSQEFRSHEQFF. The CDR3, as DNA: TGTGCCAGCAGCCAAGAATTCCGATCCCATGAGCAGTTCTTC.